Listed below are T cell receptor beta chains from one sample, sequenced in a study of blood T cell repertoires in COVID-19. Method: immunoSEQ multiplex PCR; TCRdb's copy keeps in-frame clones and lacks some. Of about 320,000 clones listed, about 92% were seen once; the top ten hold 2.6%. Specimen: PBMCs or T cells enriched from blood (not recorded which). The receptors were gathered from a man aged 55 to 69 who had recovered from COVID-19. Both conserved end residues are part of each CDR3. The order of the fields is D gene, J gene, V gene, clone size, CDR3 protein, CDR3 DNA. The D gene is left open where the match is weak. A clone size is listed for some rows: how often the clone was seen (once, few, many), or a class if it is expanded.

TRBD1,TRBJ2-7,TRBV10-3,-,CAISRDRGYEQYF,TGTGCCATCAGCCGGGACAGGGGCTACGAGCAGTACTTC
-,TRBJ1-1,TRBV7-9,once,CASSDRVVAEAFF,TGTGCCAGCAGCGACCGGGTCGTAGCCGAAGCTTTCTTT
-,TRBJ2-7,TRBV2,-,CASSYLSWEQYF,TGTGCCAGCAGTTACTTGTCTTGGGAGCAGTACTTC
-,TRBJ1-2,TRBV2,-,CASSSTGAYGYTF,TGTGCCAGCTCATCGACAGGAGCCTATGGCTACACCTTC
-,TRBJ1-5,TRBV3-1/TRBV3-2,-,CASSQTGNQPQHF,TGTGCCAGCAGCCAAACCGGTAATCAGCCCCAGCATTTT
-,TRBJ1-1,TRBV11-3,-,CASSSTGGARVNTEAFF,TGTGCCAGCAGCTCCACGGGGGGGGCTCGCGTGAACACTGAAGCTTTCTTT
TRBD2,TRBJ2-1,TRBV20-1,-,CSASGLAGADEQFF,TGCAGTGCTAGTGGACTAGCGGGGGCGGATGAGCAGTTCTTC
TRBD2,TRBJ2-7,TRBV29-1,-,CSVDERDSYEQYF,TGCAGCGTTGACGAGCGGGATAGCTACGAGCAGTACTTC
TRBD2,TRBJ2-7,TRBV27,once,CASSSWYRTSGRAEEYEQYF,TGTGCCAGCAGTTCTTGGTACAGGACTAGCGGGAGGGCCGAGGAGTACGAGCAGTACTTC
TRBD1,TRBJ1-1,TRBV7-8,-,CASSYPGTGRTEAFF,TGTGCCAGCAGCTACCCGGGGACAGGGCGCACTGAAGCTTTCTTT